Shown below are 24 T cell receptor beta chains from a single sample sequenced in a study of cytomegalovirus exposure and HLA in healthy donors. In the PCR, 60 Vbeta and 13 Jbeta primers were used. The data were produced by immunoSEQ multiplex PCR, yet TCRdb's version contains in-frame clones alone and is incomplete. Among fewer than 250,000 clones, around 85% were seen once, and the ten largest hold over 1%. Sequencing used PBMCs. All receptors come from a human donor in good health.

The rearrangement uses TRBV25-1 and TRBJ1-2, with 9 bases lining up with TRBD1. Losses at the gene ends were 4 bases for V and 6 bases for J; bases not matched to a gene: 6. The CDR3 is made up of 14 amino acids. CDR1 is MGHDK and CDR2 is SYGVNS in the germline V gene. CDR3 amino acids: CASSVGTGSNGYTF. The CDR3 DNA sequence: TGTGCCAGCAGTGTCGGGACAGGGTCAAATGGCTACACCTTC.

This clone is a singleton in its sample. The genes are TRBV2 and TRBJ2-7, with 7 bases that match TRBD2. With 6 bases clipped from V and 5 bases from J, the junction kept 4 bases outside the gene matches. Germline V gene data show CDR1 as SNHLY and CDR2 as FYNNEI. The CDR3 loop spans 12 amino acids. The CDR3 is CASRRLADEQYF. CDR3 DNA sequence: TGTGCCAGCAGACGACTAGCCGACGAGCAGTACTTC.

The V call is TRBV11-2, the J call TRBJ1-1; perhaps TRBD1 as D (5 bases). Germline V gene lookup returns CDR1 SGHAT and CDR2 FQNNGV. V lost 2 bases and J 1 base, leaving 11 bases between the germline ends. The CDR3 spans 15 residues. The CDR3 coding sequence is TGTGCCAGCAGCTTATTCGGGGGAGGGAACACTGAAGCTTTCTTT. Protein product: CASSLFGGGNTEAFF.

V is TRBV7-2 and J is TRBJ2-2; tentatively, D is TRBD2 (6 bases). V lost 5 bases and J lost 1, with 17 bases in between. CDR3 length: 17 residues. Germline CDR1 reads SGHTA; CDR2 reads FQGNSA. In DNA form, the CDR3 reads TGTGCCAGCAGCACCTTCTCTTTAGCGGAGAACACCGGGGAGCTGTTTTTT. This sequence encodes CASSTFSLAENTGELFF.

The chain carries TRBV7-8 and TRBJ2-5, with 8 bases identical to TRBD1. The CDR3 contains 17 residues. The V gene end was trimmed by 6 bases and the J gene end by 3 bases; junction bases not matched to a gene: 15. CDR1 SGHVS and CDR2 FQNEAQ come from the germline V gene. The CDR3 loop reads CASRGLSGQVLEETQYF. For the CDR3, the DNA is TGTGCCAGCAGAGGATTATCGGGACAGGTCTTGGAAGAGACCCAGTACTTC.

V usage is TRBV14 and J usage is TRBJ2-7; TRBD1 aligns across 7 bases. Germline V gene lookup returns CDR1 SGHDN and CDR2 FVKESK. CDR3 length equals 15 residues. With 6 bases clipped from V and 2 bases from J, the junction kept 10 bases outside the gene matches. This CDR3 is CASSFGTTGAYEQYF. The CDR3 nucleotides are TGTGCCAGCAGTTTCGGGACAACAGGGGCCTACGAGCAGTACTTC.

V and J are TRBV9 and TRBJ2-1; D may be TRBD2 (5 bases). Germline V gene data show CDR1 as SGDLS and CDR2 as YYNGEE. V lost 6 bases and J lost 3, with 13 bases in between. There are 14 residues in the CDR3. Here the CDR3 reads CASKRADDYNEQFF. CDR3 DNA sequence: TGTGCCAGCAAGAGGGCGGACGACTACAATGAGCAGTTCTTC.

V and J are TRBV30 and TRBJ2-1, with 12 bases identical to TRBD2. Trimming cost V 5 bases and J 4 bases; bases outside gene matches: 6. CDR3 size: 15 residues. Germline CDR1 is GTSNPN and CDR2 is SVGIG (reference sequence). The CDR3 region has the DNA TGTGCCTGGTCGTTAGGGACTAGCGGGTACAATGAGCAGTTCTTC. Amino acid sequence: CAWSLGTSGYNEQFF.

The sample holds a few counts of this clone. The CDR3 DNA reads TGTGCCAGCAAATTGCGATTCTCTGGGGCCAACGTCCTGACTTTC. This encodes CASKLRFSGANVLTF. The chain carries TRBV5-6 and TRBJ2-6; D is unresolved. The CDR3 sequence is 15 residues long. Trimming stripped 6 bases from V and 0 bases from J, with 10 bases between. Germline V gene lookup returns CDR1 SGHDT and CDR2 YYEEEE.

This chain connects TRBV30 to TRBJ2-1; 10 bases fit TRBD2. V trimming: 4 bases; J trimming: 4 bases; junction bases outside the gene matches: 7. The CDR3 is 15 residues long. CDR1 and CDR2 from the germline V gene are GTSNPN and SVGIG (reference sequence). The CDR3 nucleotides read TGTGCCTGGAACCCTAGCGGGAGAACTTACAATGAGCAGTTCTTC. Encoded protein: CAWNPSGRTYNEQFF.

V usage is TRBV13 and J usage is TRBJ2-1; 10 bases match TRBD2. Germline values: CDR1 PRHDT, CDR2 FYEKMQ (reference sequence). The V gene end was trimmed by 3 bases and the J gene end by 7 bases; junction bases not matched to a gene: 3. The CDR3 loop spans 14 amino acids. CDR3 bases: TGTGCCAGCAGCTTTGTTAGCGGGAGGAATGAGCAGTTCTTC. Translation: CASSFVSGRNEQFF.

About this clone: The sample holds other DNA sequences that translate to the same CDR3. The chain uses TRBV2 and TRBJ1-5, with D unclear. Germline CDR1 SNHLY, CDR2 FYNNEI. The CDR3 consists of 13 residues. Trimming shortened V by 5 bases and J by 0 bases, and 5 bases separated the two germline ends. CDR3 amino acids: CASSLYSNQPQHF. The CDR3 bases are TGTGCCAGCAGTCTTTATAGCAATCAGCCCCAGCATTTT.

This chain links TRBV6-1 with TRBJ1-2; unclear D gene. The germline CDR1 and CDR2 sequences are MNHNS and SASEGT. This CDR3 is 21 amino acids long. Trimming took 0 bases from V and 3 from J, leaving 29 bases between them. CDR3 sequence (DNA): TGTGCCAGCAGTGAAGCGCTTCTTTTTTCTCCTCGCCGGGTCATAGACTATGGCTACACCTTC. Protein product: CASSEALLFSPRRVIDYGYTF.

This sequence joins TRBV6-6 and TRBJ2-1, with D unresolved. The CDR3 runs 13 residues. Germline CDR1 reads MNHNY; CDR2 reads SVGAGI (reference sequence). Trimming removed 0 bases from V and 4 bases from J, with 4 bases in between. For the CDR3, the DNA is TGTGCCAGCAGTTACTCGAGGTACAATGAGCAGTTCTTC. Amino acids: CASSYSRYNEQFF.

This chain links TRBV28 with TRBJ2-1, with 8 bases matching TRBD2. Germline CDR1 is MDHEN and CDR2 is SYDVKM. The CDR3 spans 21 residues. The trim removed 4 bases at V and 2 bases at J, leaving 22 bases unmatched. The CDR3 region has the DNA TGTGCCAGCAGTTGGGTCCCGGGAAAACCACTCGAGCGGGGGACCTACAATGAGCAGTTCTTC. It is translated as CASSWVPGKPLERGTYNEQFF.

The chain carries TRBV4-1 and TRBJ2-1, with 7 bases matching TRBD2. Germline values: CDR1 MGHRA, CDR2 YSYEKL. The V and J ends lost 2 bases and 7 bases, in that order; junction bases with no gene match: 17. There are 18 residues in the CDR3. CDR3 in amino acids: CASSQLAGLTQPVNEQFF. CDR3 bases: TGCGCCAGCAGCCAATTAGCGGGCCTCACACAACCGGTTAATGAGCAGTTCTTC.

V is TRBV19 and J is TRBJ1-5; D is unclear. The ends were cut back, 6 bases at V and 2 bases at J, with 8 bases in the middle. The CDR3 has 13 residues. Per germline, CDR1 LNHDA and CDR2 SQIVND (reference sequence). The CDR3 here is CASRREGNQPQHF. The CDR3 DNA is TGTGCCAGTAGGCGAGAGGGCAATCAGCCCCAGCATTTT.

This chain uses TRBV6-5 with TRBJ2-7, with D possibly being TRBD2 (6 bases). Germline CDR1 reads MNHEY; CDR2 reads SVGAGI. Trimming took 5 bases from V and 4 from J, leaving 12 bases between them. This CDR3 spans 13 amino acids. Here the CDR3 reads CASSQTSTYEQYF. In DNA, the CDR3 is TGTGCCAGCAGTCAGACTAGTACTTACGAGCAGTACTTC.

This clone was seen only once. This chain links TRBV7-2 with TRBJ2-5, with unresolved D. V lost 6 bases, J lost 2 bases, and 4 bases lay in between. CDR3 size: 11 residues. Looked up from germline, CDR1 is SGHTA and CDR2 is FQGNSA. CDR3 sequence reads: CASSQQETQYF. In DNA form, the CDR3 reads TGTGCCAGCAGTCAACAAGAGACCCAGTACTTC. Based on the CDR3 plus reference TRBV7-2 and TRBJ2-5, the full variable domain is GAGVSQSPSNKVTEKGKDVELRCDPISGHTALYWYRQSLGQGLEFLIYFQGNSAPDKSGLPSDRFSAERTGGSVSTLTIQRTQQEDSAVYLCASSQQETQYFGPGTRLLVL.

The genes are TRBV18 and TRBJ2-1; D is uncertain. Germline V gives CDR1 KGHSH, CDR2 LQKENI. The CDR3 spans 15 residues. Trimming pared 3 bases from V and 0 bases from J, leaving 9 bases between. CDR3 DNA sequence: TGTGCCAGCTCACCTTTCGAGTTCTCCTACAATGAGCAGTTCTTC. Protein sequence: CASSPFEFSYNEQFF.

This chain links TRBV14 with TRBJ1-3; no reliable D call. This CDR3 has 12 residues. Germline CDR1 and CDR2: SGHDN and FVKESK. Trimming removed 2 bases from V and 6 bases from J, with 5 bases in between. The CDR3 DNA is TGTGCCAGCAGCCAAATATCAAACACCATATATTTT. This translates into CASSQISNTIYF.

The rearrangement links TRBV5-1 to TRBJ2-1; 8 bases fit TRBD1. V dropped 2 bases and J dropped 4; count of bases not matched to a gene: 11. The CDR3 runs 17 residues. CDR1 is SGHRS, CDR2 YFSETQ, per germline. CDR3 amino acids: CASSFPRTQGGYNEQFF. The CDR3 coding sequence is TGCGCCAGCAGCTTTCCTCGGACACAGGGGGGATACAATGAGCAGTTCTTC.

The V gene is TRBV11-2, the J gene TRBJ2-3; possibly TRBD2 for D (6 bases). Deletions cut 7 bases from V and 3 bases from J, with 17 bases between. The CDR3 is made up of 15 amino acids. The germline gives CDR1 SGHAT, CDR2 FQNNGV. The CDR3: CASISWGEGTDTQYF. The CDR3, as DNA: TGTGCCAGCATCTCCTGGGGGGAAGGGACAGATACGCAGTATTTT.

This CDR3 reads CASSLGTNGYTF. In nucleotides, the CDR3 is TGTGCCAGCAGCCTCGGGACAAATGGCTACACCTTC. The chain uses TRBV4-2 and TRBJ1-2, with D possibly being TRBD1 (6 bases). Germline V gene data show CDR1 as LGHNA and CDR2 as YNFKEQ. Trimming took off 4 bases at V and 6 bases at J, with 9 bases between the two ends. The CDR3 sequence is 12 residues long.